The clone carrying this T cell receptor beta chain was picked up a small number of times. CDR3 size: 15 residues. Trimming took off 8 bases at V and 2 bases at J, with 13 bases between the two ends. Germline CDR1 is MNHEY and CDR2 is SVGEGT. The authors ran a second PCR of 7 to 11 cycles using a sample-barcoded 5' primer and a J-beta primer mix. MiXCR was run by TCRdb on the 5' RACE reads, yielding one entry per CDR3 protein. The sample includes 2 million or so distinct CDR3 sequences, around 50% of them seen just once. Isolation of PBMCs gave at least 6.5 million cells per sample. These data come from a study of blood T cells in healthy people across ages.

The sequence came from a middle-aged woman in good health. The rearrangement uses TRBV6-2 or TRBV6-3 and TRBJ2-6; D may be TRBD1 (6 bases). The sequenced material came from blood. Here the CDR3 DNA reads TGTGCCAGCCTTACCACAGGGACTGGGGCCAACGTCCTGACTTTC. Amino acids: CASLTTGTGANVLTF.